The 11 T cell receptor beta chains reported below all come from one sample, sequenced in a study of blood T cell repertoires in COVID-19. Repertoires were generated with immunoSEQ multiplex PCR, while TCRdb's copy carries only in-frame clones and drops some. Of roughly 35,000 clones listed, more than 75% are singletons. Specimen: peripheral blood. These receptor sequences come from a human donor in a cohort sampled during active COVID-19.

The chain uses TRBV5-6 and TRBJ2-2, with 7 bases aligning to TRBD2. CDR1 is SGHDT, CDR2 YYEEEE, per germline. J lost 2 bases, V lost 4 bases, and 5 bases had no gene match. This CDR3 has 15 amino acids. CDR3: CASSGLAVNTGELFF. Written as DNA, the CDR3 is TGTGCCAGCAGCGGCCTAGCGGTTAACACCGGGGAGCTGTTTTTT. Variable domain in full (rest from reference TRBV5-6 and TRBJ2-2): DAGVTQSPTHLIKTRGQQVTLRCSPKSGHDTVSWYQQALGQGPQFIFQYYEEEERQRGNFPDRFSGHQFPNYSSELNVNALLLGDSALYLCASSGLAVNTGELFFGEGSRLTVL.

This rearrangement joins TRBV2 to TRBJ1-4; D possibly corresponds to TRBD1 (5 bases). This CDR3 contains 14 residues. Trimming removed 0 bases from V and 7 bases from J, with 9 bases in between. The germline gives CDR1 SNHLY, CDR2 FYNNEI. The CDR3 nucleotides read TGTGCCAGCAGTGAAGCGCCGCAGGGTGAAAAACTGTTTTTT. Protein product: CASSEAPQGEKLFF. Looking up the rest from reference TRBV2 and TRBJ1-4 gives the full variable domain: EPEVTQTPSHQVTQMGQEVILRCVPISNHLYFYWYRQILGQKVEFLVSFYNNEISEKSEIFDDQFSVERPDGSNFTLKIRSTKLEDSAMYFCASSEAPQGEKLFFGSGTQLSVL.

This chain uses TRBV4-3 with TRBJ1-4; 9 bases match TRBD1. This CDR3 region has 18 residues. The junction had 9 bases not matched to a gene; V was cut back by 0 bases and J by 4 bases. CDR1 and CDR2 (germline): LGHNA, YSLEER. Here the CDR3 DNA reads TGCGCCAGCAGCCAAGATCCTTGGGGACAGGGCCATAATGAAAAACTGTTTTTT. Translating it yields CASSQDPWGQGHNEKLFF.

The chain employs TRBV19 and TRBJ1-2; TRBD1 matches 9 bases. The J segment lost 4 bases and the V segment lost 4 bases, leaving 7 bases of the junction unmatched. The CDR3 loop spans 15 amino acids. Germline V gives CDR1 LNHDA, CDR2 SQIVND (reference sequence). For the CDR3, the DNA is TGTGCCAGTAGTAATCCCGGGACAGGGACCTATGGCTACACCTTC. Encoded protein: CASSNPGTGTYGYTF. Full variable domain (remainder filled in from reference TRBV19 and TRBJ1-2): DGGITQSPKYLFRKEGQNVTLSCEQNLNHDAMYWYRQDPGQGLRLIYYSQIVNDFQKGDIAEGYSVSREKKESFPLTVTSAQKNPTAFYLCASSNPGTGTYGYTFGSGTRLTVV.

The chain couples TRBV3-1 (or the pseudogene TRBV3-2) to TRBJ1-6; 7 nucleotides match TRBD1. Looked up from germline, CDR1 is LGHDT and CDR2 is YNNKEL (reference sequence). The CDR3 is 14 amino acids. V shed 4 bases and J 7 bases; nucleotides not matched to a gene: 4. In DNA form, the CDR3 reads TGTGCCAGCAGCCTGGGACAGAGCAATTCACCCCTCCACTTT. Translating it yields CASSLGQSNSPLHF.

This chain connects TRBV28 to TRBJ1-6, with D possibly TRBD1 on 6 matching bases. CDR3 length equals 16 residues. Germline CDR1 is MDHEN and CDR2 is SYDVKM. Trimming stripped 2 bases from V and 2 bases from J, with 10 bases between. The CDR3 region is CASSLPTGTYNSPLHF. DNA of the CDR3: TGTGCCAGCAGTTTACCTACAGGGACCTATAATTCACCCCTCCACTTT.

J is TRBJ2-1 and V is TRBV24-1; TRBD1 might be the D (6 bases). CDR3 length: 17 amino acids. Germline CDR1 is KGHDR and CDR2 is SFDVKD. Trimming removed 3 bases from V and 0 bases from J, with 14 bases in between. The CDR3 DNA follows: TGTGCCACCAGTGATCCGACTGGGACACCCTCCTACAATGAGCAGTTCTTC. The encoded protein is CATSDPTGTPSYNEQFF.

The V and J genes are TRBV5-1 and TRBJ2-1; 8 bases are shared with TRBD2. The CDR3 contains 14 residues. V lost 3 bases, J lost 4 bases, and 3 bases stayed unmatched. Germline CDR1 is SGHRS and CDR2 is YFSETQ. The CDR3 sequence is CASSSGTSYNEQFF. DNA for the CDR3: TGCGCCAGCAGCTCGGGGACTAGTTACAATGAGCAGTTCTTC.

The genes are TRBV5-1 and TRBJ1-1; possible D gene TRBD1, 5 bases. CDR3 length: 13 residues. Looked up from germline, CDR1 is SGHRS and CDR2 is YFSETQ. V was trimmed by 5 bases and J by 3 bases, leaving 11 bases between them. As DNA, the CDR3 is TGCGCCAGCAGAATAGGGGTCGACACTGAAGCTTTCTTT. Amino acid sequence: CASRIGVDTEAFF.

This clone showed up just once. In nucleotides, the CDR3 is TGTGCCAGCAGCCCTGACAGGGTGTGGCAGTTCTTC. This translates into CASSPDRVWQFF. This chain uses TRBV7-2 with TRBJ2-1; TRBD1 matches 7 bases. Germline CDR1 SGHTA, CDR2 FQGNSA. The CDR3 consists of 12 residues. Unmatched junction bases numbered 7, after V lost 5 bases and J lost 12 bases.

A single count supports this clone. The rearrangement uses TRBV28 and TRBJ1-6; no definite D call. CDR1 is MDHEN and CDR2 is SYDVKM in the germline V gene. The CDR3 has 15 amino acids. V was trimmed by 2 bases and J by 3 bases, leaving 8 bases between them. CDR3 region: CASSLGGIYNSPLHF. The CDR3, as DNA: TGTGCCAGCAGTTTAGGAGGAATCTATAATTCACCCCTCCACTTT.